The 25 T cell receptor beta chains reported below all come from one sample, sequenced in a study of shared clonotypes between healthy human individuals. TCRdb keeps only in-frame clones here, not all; method: immunoSEQ multiplex PCR. The repertoire holds millions of clones, with under 95% as singletons. The naive CD8 population came from CD45RO-negative cells selected for CCR7, without terminally differentiated effector memory CD45RA+ cells. Sequenced input: naive CD8+ T cells from PBMCs. The receptors shown here come from a young man in good health. Some clones in this sample may be carry-over from other donors' samples.

This clone occurred once. The V gene is TRBV7-2, the J gene TRBJ2-6, with D tentatively TRBD1 or TRBD2 (5 bases each). Germline V CDR1 and CDR2: SGHTA, FQGNSA. Trimming removed 5 bases at V and 0 bases at J, with 14 bases between. The CDR3 loop spans 17 amino acids. The CDR3, as DNA: TGTGCCAGCAGCCTATTCTTGGGGGTCTCTGGGGCCAACGTCCTGACTTTC. The encoded protein is CASSLFLGVSGANVLTF. The full variable domain, in which reference TRBV7-2 and TRBJ2-6 provide the parts outside the CDR3, is GAGVSQSPSNKVTEKGKDVELRCDPISGHTALYWYRQSLGQGLEFLIYFQGNSAPDKSGLPSDRFSAERTGGSVSTLTIQRTQQEDSAVYLCASSLFLGVSGANVLTFGAGSRLTVL.

This clone was recorded only once. The chain combines TRBV28 with TRBJ2-7; D remains unclear. The CDR3 totals 14 residues. The V end lost 10 bases, the J end lost 3 bases, and 19 bases lay between the germline ends. The germline V gene encodes CDR1 MDHEN and CDR2 SYDVKM. The CDR3 here is CATLRESRVYEQYF. CDR3 sequence (DNA): TGTGCCACTCTACGAGAGTCACGGGTCTACGAGCAGTACTTC.

The chain recombines TRBV29-1 with TRBJ2-7, with D unclear. CDR1 is SQVTM, CDR2 ANQGSEA, per germline. V was shortened by 2 bases and J by 3 bases, with 14 bases between the two germline ends. This CDR3 is built from 14 residues. The CDR3 protein is CSVERSKSNYEQYF. The DNA of the CDR3 is TGCAGCGTTGAACGTAGCAAGTCCAACTACGAGCAGTACTTC.

The gene calls are TRBV7-9 and TRBJ2-2, with TRBD2 as a possible D gene (5 bases). Germline V gene data show CDR1 as SEHNR and CDR2 as FQNEAQ (reference sequence). This CDR3 has 17 residues. V was trimmed by 5 bases and J by 4 bases, leaving 20 bases between them. The CDR3 protein is CASSRGAEKAGTGELFF. The CDR3, as DNA: TGTGCCAGCAGCCGGGGAGCAGAGAAGGCGGGCACCGGGGAGCTGTTTTTT.

The CDR3 protein is CASSADYSRGGELFF. The DNA of the CDR3 is TGTGCCAGCAGCGCCGACTACTCGCGTGGCGGGGAGCTGTTTTTT. This rearrangement joins TRBV7-9 to TRBJ2-2; weak D call: TRBD2 (5 bases). The germline V gene encodes CDR1 SEHNR and CDR2 FQNEAQ (reference sequence). Trimming removed 5 bases at V and 7 bases at J, with 17 bases between. The CDR3 totals 15 residues.

This clone was seen a handful of times. The V gene is TRBV5-6, the J gene TRBJ1-1; the match to TRBD1 covers 10 bases. V gave up 3 bases and J gave up 8 bases; unmatched junction bases: 7. Germline loops: CDR1 SGHDT, CDR2 YYEEEE. There are 14 residues in the CDR3. Written as DNA, the CDR3 is TGTGCCAGCAGCTCCGGGACAGGGGTTAACGAAGCTTTCTTT. It yields the protein CASSSGTGVNEAFF.

V is TRBV11-2 and J is TRBJ2-5; TRBD1 agrees at 10 bases. The J call may be mistaken, given a closer DNA end match to TRBJ2-7. The CDR3 spans 13 residues. Germline V gene lookup returns CDR1 SGHAT and CDR2 FQNNGV. The CDR3 reads CASSLGQGSEQYF. In DNA form, the CDR3 reads TGTGCCAGCAGCTTGGGACAGGGGAGCGAGCAGTACTTC.

The chain uses TRBV19 and TRBJ1-1; D is ambiguous. The CDR3 totals 14 residues. Germline assignment: CDR1 LNHDA and CDR2 SQIVND (reference sequence). The V end was cut by 9 bases, the J end by 3 bases, with 17 bases between. The CDR3 DNA is TGTGCCAGCTCTCCCCCCCGCGGCTACACTGAAGCTTTCTTT. It yields the protein CASSPPRGYTEAFF.

This chain connects TRBV9 to TRBJ2-2, with D perhaps given as TRBD1 or TRBD2 (5 bases each). The V end was cut by 3 bases, the J end by 0 bases, with 9 bases between. The germline CDR1 and CDR2 sequences are SGDLS and YYNGEE. This CDR3 contains 15 residues. The CDR3 loop is CASSGGPPNTGELFF. The CDR3 DNA sequence: TGTGCCAGCAGCGGGGGACCTCCGAACACCGGGGAGCTGTTTTTT.

This clone was detected only once. The chain uses TRBV2 and TRBJ2-1, with D unclear. CDR1 and CDR2 from the germline V gene are SNHLY and FYNNEI. CDR3 length equals 15 residues. V dropped 6 bases and J dropped 5 bases, with 17 bases sitting between them. CDR3 residues: CASRGSGGENNEQFF. As DNA, the CDR3 is TGTGCCAGCAGGGGATCGGGCGGAGAAAACAATGAGCAGTTCTTC.

V is TRBV18 and J is TRBJ2-1; unclear D gene. The V gene lost 2 bases and the J gene lost 2 bases, with 13 bases spanning the gap. The germline V gene has CDR1 KGHSH and CDR2 LQKENI. The CDR3 extends over 16 amino acids. Here the CDR3 reads CASSPRVTLTYNEQFF. As DNA, the CDR3 is TGTGCCAGCTCACCAAGGGTAACCCTCACCTACAATGAGCAGTTCTTC.

This chain connects TRBV5-5 to TRBJ1-2; 10 bases are shared with TRBD1. Per the germline V gene, CDR1 is SGHKS and CDR2 is YYEKEE (reference sequence). The junction had 8 bases not matched to a gene; V was cut back by 5 bases and J by 7 bases. This CDR3 spans 14 amino acids. The CDR3 coding sequence is TGTGCCAGCAGTTACGAGGGACAGGGGCCTGGCTACACCTTC. Its protein product is CASSYEGQGPGYTF.

CDR3 residues: CASSFTGHRGTGELFF. The CDR3 nucleotides are TGTGCCAGCAGTTTCACCGGCCATCGGGGCACCGGGGAGCTGTTTTTT. The genes are TRBV28 and TRBJ2-2; tentatively, D is TRBD2 (5 bases). V gave up 3 bases and J gave up 4 bases, with 15 bases separating them. Germline loops: CDR1 MDHEN, CDR2 SYDVKM. This CDR3 comprises 16 residues. The whole variable domain, filled in from reference TRBV28 and TRBJ2-2, reads DVKVTQSSRYLVKRTGEKVFLECVQDMDHENMFWYRQDPGLGLRLIYFSYDVKMKEKGDIPEGYSVSREKKERFSLILESASTNQTSMYLCASSFTGHRGTGELFFGEGSRLTVL.

The CDR3 loop reads CASSGAYPYEQYF. In DNA form, the CDR3 reads TGTGCCAGCTCAGGAGCGTATCCCTACGAGCAGTACTTC. The chain links TRBV5-6 to TRBJ2-5; D is unresolved. The J call is uncertain, as TRBJ2-7 better fits the DNA end. The CDR3 length is 13 residues. Germline values: CDR1 SGHDT, CDR2 YYEEEE.

This clone has more than one count but fewer than ten. The rearrangement joins TRBV10-3 to TRBJ2-2, with no clear D. V lost 9 bases to trimming and J lost 2 bases, with 7 bases between them. CDR1 and CDR2 from the germline V gene are ENHRY and SYGVKD. CDR3 length equals 12 residues. The CDR3 protein is CAIGENTGELFF. The CDR3 DNA sequence: TGTGCCATAGGAGAAAACACCGGGGAGCTGTTTTTT.

This sequence joins TRBV15 and TRBJ2-7; D may be TRBD1 or TRBD2 (5 bases each). From germline, CDR1 is LNHNV and CDR2 YYDKDF (reference sequence). V was shortened by 0 bases and J by 2 bases, with 8 bases between the two germline ends. The CDR3 is made up of 14 amino acids. As DNA, the CDR3 is TGTGCCACCAGCAGAGATGAGGGGACCTACGAGCAGTACTTC. This translates into CATSRDEGTYEQYF.

The chain is built from TRBV28 and TRBJ2-7, with 8 bases lining up with TRBD1. Germline lookup yields CDR1 MDHEN and CDR2 SYDVKM. This CDR3 spans 15 amino acids. The V segment lost 4 bases and the J segment 1 base; nucleotides outside the gene matches: 6. The DNA for the CDR3 is TGTGCCAGCAGTTACGACAGGGGTATTTCCTACGAGCAGTACTTC. It yields the protein CASSYDRGISYEQYF.

V and J are TRBV7-9 and TRBJ2-7; TRBD1 aligns across 7 bases. Germline V gives CDR1 SEHNR, CDR2 FQNEAQ (reference sequence). This CDR3 has 15 amino acids. Unmatched junction bases numbered 9, after V lost 3 bases and J lost 4 bases. As DNA, the CDR3 is TGTGCCAGCAGCTTGGGGGACAGAAGACTTTACGAGCAGTACTTC. This sequence encodes CASSLGDRRLYEQYF.

The rearrangement uses TRBV30 and TRBJ2-3, with D tentatively TRBD2 (5 bases). Looked up from germline, CDR1 is GTSNPN and CDR2 is SVGIG (reference sequence). This CDR3 has 15 residues. Between the trimmed V and J ends, which lost 3 bases and 0 bases, there was a span of 13 bases. The DNA for the CDR3 is TGTGCCTGGAGGTTGAGGGAGCGAAGCACAGATACGCAGTATTTT. Translation gives CAWRLRERSTDTQYF.

The chain carries TRBV6-5 and TRBJ2-7; no reliable D call. The CDR3 is made up of 13 amino acids. Between the trimmed V and J ends, which lost 4 bases and 2 bases, there was a span of 9 bases. The germline V gene has CDR1 MNHEY and CDR2 SVGAGI. The CDR3 DNA reads TGTGCCAGCAGTTTCGGACGTACCTACGAGCAGTACTTC. This sequence encodes CASSFGRTYEQYF.

V usage is TRBV5-6 and J usage is TRBJ2-3; TRBD2 matches at 10 bases. Unmatched junction bases numbered 6, after V lost 4 bases and J lost 4 bases. Germline loops: CDR1 SGHDT, CDR2 YYEEEE. The CDR3 has 15 residues. For the CDR3, the DNA is TGTGCCAGCAGCCTAGCGGGAGTAACGCCAGATACGCAGTATTTT. This encodes CASSLAGVTPDTQYF.

This chain connects TRBV9 to TRBJ2-2; 10 bases are a match to TRBD2. The ends lost 5 bases at V and 4 bases at J; junction bases unmatched: 11. The CDR3 loop spans 17 amino acids. Looked up from germline, CDR1 is SGDLS and CDR2 is YYNGEE. The CDR3 nucleotides are TGTGCCAGCAGAGGACTAGCGGAATCTGATAGCACCGGGGAGCTGTTTTTT. Its translation: CASRGLAESDSTGELFF.

This rearrangement joins TRBV6-4 to TRBJ1-2; D might be TRBD1 (6 bases). V lost 5 bases and J lost 6, with 28 bases in between. The CDR3 is 18 residues long. Germline lookup yields CDR1 MRHNA and CDR2 SNTAGT. The DNA of the CDR3 is TGTGCCAGCAGTCCCCTTCATTTGGGGGCGAGGGGGATGGATGGCTACACCTTC. Its protein is CASSPLHLGARGMDGYTF.

The chain recombines TRBV10-3 with TRBJ1-2; 9 bases are shared with TRBD1. The CDR3 is 15 residues long. J was trimmed by 1 base and V by 7 bases; bases with no gene match: 7. The germline V gene encodes CDR1 ENHRY and CDR2 SYGVKD. In nucleotides, the CDR3 is TGTGCCATCAACCCACAGGGGGCATTTAACTATGGCTACACCTTC. Its protein is CAINPQGAFNYGYTF.

This clone was seen just once. The rearrangement joins TRBV7-9 to TRBJ2-7; D not resolved. This CDR3 contains 16 residues. V lost 0 bases to trimming and J lost 1 base, with 13 bases between them. Germline lookup yields CDR1 SEHNR and CDR2 FQNEAQ (reference sequence). The CDR3 nucleotides read TGTGCCAGCAGCTTAGCGGCGGCAGGAAGATCCTACGAGCAGTACTTC. Amino acids: CASSLAAAGRSYEQYF.